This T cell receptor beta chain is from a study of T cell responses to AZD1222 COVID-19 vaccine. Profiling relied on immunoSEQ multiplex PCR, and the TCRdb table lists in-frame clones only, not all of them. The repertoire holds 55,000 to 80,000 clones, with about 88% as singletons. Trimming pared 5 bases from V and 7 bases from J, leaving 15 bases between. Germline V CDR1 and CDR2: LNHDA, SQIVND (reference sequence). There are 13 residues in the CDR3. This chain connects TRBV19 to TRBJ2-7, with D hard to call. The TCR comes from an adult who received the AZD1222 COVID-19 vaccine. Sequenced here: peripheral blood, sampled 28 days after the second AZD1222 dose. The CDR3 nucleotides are TGTGCCAGTAGTTCCGGACCCAGGCGGGAGCAGTACTTC. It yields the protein CASSSGPRREQYF.